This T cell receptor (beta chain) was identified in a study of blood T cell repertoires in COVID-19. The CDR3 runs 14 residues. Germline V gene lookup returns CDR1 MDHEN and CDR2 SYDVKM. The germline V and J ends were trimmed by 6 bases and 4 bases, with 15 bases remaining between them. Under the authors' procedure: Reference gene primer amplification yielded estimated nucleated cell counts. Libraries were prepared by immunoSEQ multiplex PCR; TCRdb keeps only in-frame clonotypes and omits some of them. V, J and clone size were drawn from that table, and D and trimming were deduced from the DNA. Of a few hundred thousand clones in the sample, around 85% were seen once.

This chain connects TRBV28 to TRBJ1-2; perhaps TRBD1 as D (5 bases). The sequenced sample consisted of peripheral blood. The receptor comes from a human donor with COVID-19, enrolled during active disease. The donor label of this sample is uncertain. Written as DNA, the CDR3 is TGTGCCAGCAGGCCAACCAGGGAGGCCTATGGCTACACCTTC. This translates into CASRPTREAYGYTF.